This TCR beta chain was captured by sequencing in a study of CD8+ T cells in alopecia areata. CDR1 and CDR2 (germline): SEHNR, FQNEAQ (reference sequence). V gave up 4 bases and J gave up 7 bases; unmatched junction bases: 6. This CDR3 spans 13 amino acids. As the sequencing template, cDNA was produced by extracting RNA and reverse transcribing it. Generated by immunoSEQ multiplex PCR, the TCRdb table keeps only in-frame clones and is missing some. Among about 150,000 clones listed, 40% to 60% were seen once. The receptor's source is a human donor with alopecia areata. The V and J genes are TRBV7-9 and TRBJ1-2; the match to TRBD1 covers 7 bases. The specimen comprised CD8+ T cells sorted from blood, sampled at week 0. The CDR3 DNA reads TGTGCCAGCAGCTCCGGGACAGAAGGTGGCTACACCTTC. As protein: CASSSGTEGGYTF. Full variable domain (outside the CDR3, taken from reference TRBV7-9 and TRBJ1-2): DTGVSQNPRHKITKRGQNVTFRCDPISEHNRLYWYRQTLGQGPEFLTYFQNEAQLEKSRLLSDRFSAERPKGSFSTLEIQRTEQGDSAMYLCASSSGTEGGYTFGSGTRLTVV.